This TCR beta chain is from a study of early T cells in non-severe SARS-CoV-2 infection. Across the whole study: Bulk RNA isolated from unsorted whole blood underwent sequencing; chains were not paired.

Study results and caveats: VDJdb matches were skewed toward anti-spike CD8 T cell responses.

Ten or more counts support this clonotype. What it recognizes is unknown. Attachment of unique molecular identifiers was made to individual cDNA molecules. One entry per CDR3 protein results from TCRdb running MiXCR on the 5' RACE reads. This sample has 70,000 to 85,000 distinct CDR3 sequences, with about 12% found just once. The sequencing sample was made of whole blood. This receptor was taken from an adult who was a healthcare worker with PCR-confirmed SARS-CoV-2 infection or an uninfected control (not recorded which).

CDR3 sequence reads: CASSFRRTQYF. The CDR3 DNA is TGTGCCAGCAGTTTTCGAAGGACCCAGTACTTC. The chain carries TRBV28 and TRBJ2-5; D remains ambiguous. Germline values: CDR1 MDHEN, CDR2 SYDVKM. Deletions cut 3 bases from V and 7 bases from J, with 6 bases between. The CDR3 has 11 amino acids.